This is a list of T cell receptor beta chains from one sample in a study of response to subunit inactivated influenza vaccine. A single record per CDR3 protein comes from TCRdb applying MiXCR to the RT-PCR reads. The table lists around 570,000 distinct CDR3 sequences, about 7.6% of them singletons. This sample comprised PBMCs from blood, obtained around 25 months after vaccination. All receptors come from a man aged 45 to 75 who received an inactivated influenza vaccine. CDR3s include the opening cysteine and the closing phenylalanine or tryptophan. Each record gives: clone size, V gene, D gene, J gene, CDR3 protein, CDR3 DNA. The D gene is left open where the match is weak. Size values are once, few and many counts, or a class for expanded clones, and some rows have none.

clone size: .
V gene: TRBV5-1
D gene: TRBD1
J gene: TRBJ2-7
CDR3 protein: CASGTGDSSYEQYF
CDR3 DNA: TGCGCCAGCGGTACAGGGGACAGCTCCTACGAGCAGTACTTC

clone size: few
V gene: TRBV5-6
D gene: .
J gene: TRBJ2-5
CDR3 protein: CASSHWEAEETQYF
CDR3 DNA: TGTGCCAGCAGCCACTGGGAGGCAGAAGAGACCCAGTACTTC

clone size: few
V gene: TRBV15
D gene: .
J gene: TRBJ2-4
CDR3 protein: CATSLGGLGNIQYF
CDR3 DNA: TGTGCCACCAGCTTGGGGGGCCTGGGAAACATTCAGTACTTC

clone size: few
V gene: TRBV10-3
D gene: TRBD2
J gene: TRBJ2-2
CDR3 protein: CATKRGRDVDPGELFF
CDR3 DNA: TGTGCCACCAAGCGGGGCCGGGACGTCGATCCCGGGGAGCTGTTTTTT

clone size: many
V gene: TRBV11-2
D gene: .
J gene: TRBJ2-7
CDR3 protein: CASSLGSLTYEQYF
CDR3 DNA: TGTGCCAGCAGCTTGGGCTCACTGACCTACGAGCAGTACTTC

clone size: .
V gene: TRBV20-1
D gene: TRBD2
J gene: TRBJ2-7
CDR3 protein: CSARRGPSGVYEQYF
CDR3 DNA: TGCAGTGCTAGACGTGGCCCTAGCGGGGTTTACGAGCAGTACTTC

clone size: few
V gene: TRBV30
D gene: .
J gene: TRBJ1-6
CDR3 protein: CAWSVYGNSPLHF
CDR3 DNA: TGTGCCTGGAGTGTCTACGGAAATTCACCCCTCCACTTT

clone size: .
V gene: TRBV6-1
D gene: TRBD2
J gene: TRBJ2-5
CDR3 protein: CASTQHREGVETQYF
CDR3 DNA: TGTGCCAGCACCCAACACCGGGAGGGTGTAGAGACCCAGTACTTC

clone size: .
V gene: TRBV11-3
D gene: .
J gene: TRBJ1-1
CDR3 protein: CASSLGAGRETEAFF
CDR3 DNA: TGTGCCAGCAGCTTAGGAGCGGGGCGCGAGACTGAAGCTTTCTTT

clone size: many
V gene: TRBV27
D gene: .
J gene: TRBJ1-1
CDR3 protein: CASSPVPRTIYEAFF
CDR3 DNA: TGTGCCAGCAGCCCGGTTCCCAGAACAATTTATGAAGCTTTCTTT

clone size: few
V gene: TRBV20-1
D gene: .
J gene: TRBJ1-5
CDR3 protein: CSAPTGYGPNQPQHF
CDR3 DNA: TGCAGTGCTCCTACCGGGTATGGGCCCAATCAGCCCCAGCATTTT

clone size: .
V gene: TRBV7-9
D gene: .
J gene: TRBJ2-5
CDR3 protein: CASSLSGGGWGRETQYF
CDR3 DNA: TGTGCCAGCAGCCTTAGCGGTGGAGGATGGGGGAGAGAGACCCAGTACTTC

clone size: many
V gene: TRBV5-1
D gene: .
J gene: TRBJ2-3
CDR3 protein: CASSLDSTSTDTQYF
CDR3 DNA: TGCGCCAGCAGCTTGGACAGTACGAGCACAGATACGCAGTATTTT

clone size: .
V gene: TRBV25-1
D gene: .
J gene: TRBJ2-1
CDR3 protein: CASSAPRARGLNEQFF
CDR3 DNA: TGTGCCAGCAGTGCCCCTCGCGCCAGGGGTTTGAATGAGCAGTTCTTC

clone size: many
V gene: TRBV5-6
D gene: .
J gene: TRBJ2-1
CDR3 protein: CASSINREWAQFF
CDR3 DNA: TGTGCCAGCAGCATTAACAGGGAATGGGCTCAGTTCTTC

clone size: .
V gene: TRBV5-1
D gene: .
J gene: TRBJ2-7
CDR3 protein: CASSNEGDLFDEQYF
CDR3 DNA: TGCGCCAGCAGCAACGAGGGGGACCTGTTTGACGAGCAGTACTTC

clone size: .
V gene: TRBV11-2
D gene: .
J gene: TRBJ2-3
CDR3 protein: CASSLRPGRVLGHTDTQYF
CDR3 DNA: TGTGCCAGCAGCTTACGTCCCGGGCGGGTCTTGGGTCACACAGATACGCAGTATTTT

clone size: few
V gene: TRBV9
D gene: .
J gene: TRBJ1-1
CDR3 protein: CASSVQGRSDTEAFF
CDR3 DNA: TGTGCCAGCAGCGTCCAGGGGAGGTCCGACACTGAAGCTTTCTTT

clone size: few
V gene: TRBV20-1
D gene: TRBD1
J gene: TRBJ1-1
CDR3 protein: CSARLQGAEAFF
CDR3 DNA: TGCAGTGCTAGGCTACAGGGGGCTGAAGCTTTCTTT

clone size: .
V gene: TRBV27
D gene: .
J gene: TRBJ2-1
CDR3 protein: CASSLSISGEQFF
CDR3 DNA: TGTGCCAGCAGTTTATCGATTTCTGGGGAGCAGTTCTTC

clone size: .
V gene: TRBV4-3
D gene: .
J gene: TRBJ1-2
CDR3 protein: CASSPQTAYGYTF
CDR3 DNA: TGCGCCAGCAGCCCACAGACAGCATATGGCTACACCTTC